This entry concerns a single T cell receptor (beta chain). These data come from a study of T cells expressing NK-cell markers. A 5'RACE template switching approach incorporating UMIs was used to make TCR beta cDNA. TCRdb re-called the 5' RACE reads and catalogs CDR3 proteins one per entry, DNA excluded. This sample's clone table lists fewer than 550,000 distinct CDR3 sequences. CDR1 and CDR2 from the germline V gene are KGHDR and SFDVKD. The CDR3 is 14 residues long. The sequenced sample consisted of blood T cells: a sorted CD56 or NKG2C T cell subset, CD4+ or CD8+ T cells, or bulk PBMC T cells (not recorded which). This receptor was obtained from a woman in her fifties or sixties in good health. The V call is TRBV24-1, the J call TRBJ2-2; TCRdb returns TRBD2, unconfirmable since there is no DNA. The CDR3 here is CATRTAADTGELFF.